This T cell receptor beta chain was documented in a study of identical twins. Looked up from germline, CDR1 is SGHAT and CDR2 is FQNNGV. The CDR3 has 19 amino acids. Trimming took 5 bases from V and 0 from J; bases not matched to a gene: 16. TCRdb independently ran MiXCR on the 5' RACE reads; one entry per CDR3 protein. The data hold 450,000 or so distinct CDR3 sequences, with approximately 15% observed a single time. This clonotype was counted only a few times. The data also belong to a second study, concerning yellow fever vaccine responses in identical twins.

This receptor was obtained from a woman between 18 and 30 years old in good health. Sequencing was carried out using CD4+ T cells sorted from blood. V usage is TRBV11-2 and J usage is TRBJ1-5; 7 bases map to TRBD1. CDR3 protein: CASSPKSGTEGYSNQPQHF. CDR3 nucleotides: TGTGCCAGCAGCCCAAAATCTGGGACAGAGGGATATAGCAATCAGCCCCAGCATTTT. Together with reference TRBV11-2 and TRBJ1-5, the CDR3 gives the full variable domain: EAGVAQSPRYKIIEKRQSVAFWCNPISGHATLYWYQQILGQGPKLLIQFQNNGVVDDSQLPKDRFSAERLKGVDSTLKIQPAKLEDSAVYLCASSPKSGTEGYSNQPQHFGDGTRLSIL.